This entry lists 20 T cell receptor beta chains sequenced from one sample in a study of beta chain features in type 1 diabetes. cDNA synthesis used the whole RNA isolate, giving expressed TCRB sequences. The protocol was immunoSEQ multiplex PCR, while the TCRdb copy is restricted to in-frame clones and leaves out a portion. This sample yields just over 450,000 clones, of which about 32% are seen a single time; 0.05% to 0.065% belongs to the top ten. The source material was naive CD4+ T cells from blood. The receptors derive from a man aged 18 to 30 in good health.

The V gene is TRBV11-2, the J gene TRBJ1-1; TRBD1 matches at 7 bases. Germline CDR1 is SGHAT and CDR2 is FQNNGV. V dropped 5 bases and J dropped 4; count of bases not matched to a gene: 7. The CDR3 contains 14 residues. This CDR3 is CASSTETGSTEAFF. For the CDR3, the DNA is TGTGCCAGCAGCACAGAGACAGGGAGCACTGAAGCTTTCTTT.

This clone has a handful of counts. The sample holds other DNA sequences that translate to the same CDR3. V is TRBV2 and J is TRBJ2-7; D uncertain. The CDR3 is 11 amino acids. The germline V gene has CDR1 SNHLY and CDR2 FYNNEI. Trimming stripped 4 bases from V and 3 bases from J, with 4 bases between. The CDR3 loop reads CASSVLYEQYF. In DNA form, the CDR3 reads TGTGCCAGCAGTGTCCTCTACGAGCAGTACTTC.

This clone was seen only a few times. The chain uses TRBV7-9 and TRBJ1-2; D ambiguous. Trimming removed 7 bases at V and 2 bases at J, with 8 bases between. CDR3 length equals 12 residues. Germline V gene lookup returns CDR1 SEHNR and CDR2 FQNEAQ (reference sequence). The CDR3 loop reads CASNRINYGYTF. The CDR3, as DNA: TGTGCCAGCAATAGAATAAACTATGGCTACACCTTC.

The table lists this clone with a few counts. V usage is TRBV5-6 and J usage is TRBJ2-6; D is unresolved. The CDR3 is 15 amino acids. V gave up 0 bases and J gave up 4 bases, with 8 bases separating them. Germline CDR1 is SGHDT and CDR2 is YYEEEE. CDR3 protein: CASSLEVAGANVLTF. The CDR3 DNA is TGTGCCAGCAGCTTGGAGGTAGCAGGGGCCAACGTCCTGACTTTC.

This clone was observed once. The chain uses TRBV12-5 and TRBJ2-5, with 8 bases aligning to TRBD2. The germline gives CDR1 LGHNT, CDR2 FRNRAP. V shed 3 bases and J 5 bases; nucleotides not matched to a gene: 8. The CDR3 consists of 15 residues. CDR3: CASGFGRGGAETQYF. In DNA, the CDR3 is TGTGCTAGTGGTTTTGGACGGGGGGGCGCGGAGACCCAGTACTTC.

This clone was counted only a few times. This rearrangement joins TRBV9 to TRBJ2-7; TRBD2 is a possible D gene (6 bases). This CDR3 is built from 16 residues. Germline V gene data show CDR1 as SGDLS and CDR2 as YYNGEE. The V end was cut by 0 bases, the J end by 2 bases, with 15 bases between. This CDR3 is CASSVDVGGLPYEQYF. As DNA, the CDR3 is TGTGCCAGCAGCGTAGACGTGGGAGGCCTGCCCTACGAGCAGTACTTC.

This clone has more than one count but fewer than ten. This CDR3 reads CAWSGGGQETQYF. The CDR3 DNA reads as TGTGCCTGGAGTGGAGGGGGCCAAGAGACCCAGTACTTC. The gene calls are TRBV30 and TRBJ2-5; D is perhaps TRBD1 (6 bases). The V gene lost 1 base and the J gene lost 1 base, with 7 bases spanning the gap. The germline V gene has CDR1 GTSNPN and CDR2 SVGIG (reference sequence). The CDR3 spans 13 residues.

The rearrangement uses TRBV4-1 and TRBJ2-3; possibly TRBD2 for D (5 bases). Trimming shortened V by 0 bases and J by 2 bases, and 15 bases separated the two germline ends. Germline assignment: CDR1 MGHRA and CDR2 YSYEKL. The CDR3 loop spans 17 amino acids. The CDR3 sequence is CASSQDFLAKATDTQYF. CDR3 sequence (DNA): TGCGCCAGCAGCCAAGATTTTCTAGCAAAGGCCACAGATACGCAGTATTTT.

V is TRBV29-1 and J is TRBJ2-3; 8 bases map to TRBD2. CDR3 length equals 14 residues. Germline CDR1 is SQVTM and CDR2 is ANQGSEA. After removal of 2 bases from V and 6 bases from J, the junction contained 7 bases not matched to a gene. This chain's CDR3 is CSVELDLAGDTQYF. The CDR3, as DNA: TGCAGCGTTGAATTGGACCTAGCGGGTGATACGCAGTATTTT.

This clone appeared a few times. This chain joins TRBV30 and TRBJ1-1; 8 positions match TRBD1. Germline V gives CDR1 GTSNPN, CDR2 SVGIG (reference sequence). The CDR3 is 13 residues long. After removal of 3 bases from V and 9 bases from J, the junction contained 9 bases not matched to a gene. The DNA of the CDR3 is TGTGCCTGGAGGATAGCAGGGGGCGCGAAAGCTTTCTTT. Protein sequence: CAWRIAGGAKAFF.

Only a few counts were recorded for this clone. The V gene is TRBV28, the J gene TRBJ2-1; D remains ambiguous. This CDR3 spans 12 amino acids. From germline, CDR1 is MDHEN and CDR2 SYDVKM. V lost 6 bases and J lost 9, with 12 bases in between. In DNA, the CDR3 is TGTGCCAGCAGACTTAGTAAGGGTGAGCAGTTCTTC. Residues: CASRLSKGEQFF. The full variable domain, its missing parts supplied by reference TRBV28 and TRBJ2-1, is DVKVTQSSRYLVKRTGEKVFLECVQDMDHENMFWYRQDPGLGLRLIYFSYDVKMKEKGDIPEGYSVSREKKERFSLILESASTNQTSMYLCASRLSKGEQFFGPGTRLTVL.

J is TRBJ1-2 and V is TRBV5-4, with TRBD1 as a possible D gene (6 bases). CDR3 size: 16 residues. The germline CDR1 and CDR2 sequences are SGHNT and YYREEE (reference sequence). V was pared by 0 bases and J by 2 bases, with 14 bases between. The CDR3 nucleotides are TGTGCCAGCAGCTTGGCCTGGGCAGGGGAGAACTATGGCTACACCTTC. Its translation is CASSLAWAGENYGYTF.

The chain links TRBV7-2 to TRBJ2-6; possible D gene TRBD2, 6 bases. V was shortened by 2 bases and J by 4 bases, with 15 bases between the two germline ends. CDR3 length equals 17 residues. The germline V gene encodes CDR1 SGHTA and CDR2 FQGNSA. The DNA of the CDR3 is TGTGCCAGCAGCTTAAGACTAGTAGCTCCGGGGGCCAACGTCCTGACTTTC. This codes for CASSLRLVAPGANVLTF. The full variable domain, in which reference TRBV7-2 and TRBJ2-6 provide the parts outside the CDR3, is GAGVSQSPSNKVTEKGKDVELRCDPISGHTALYWYRQSLGQGLEFLIYFQGNSAPDKSGLPSDRFSAERTGGSVSTLTIQRTQQEDSAVYLCASSLRLVAPGANVLTFGAGSRLTVL.

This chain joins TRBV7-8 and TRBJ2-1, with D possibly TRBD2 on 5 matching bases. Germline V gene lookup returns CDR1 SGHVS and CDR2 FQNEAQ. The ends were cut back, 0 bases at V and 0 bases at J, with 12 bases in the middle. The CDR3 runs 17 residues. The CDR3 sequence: CASSLARTGSSYNEQFF. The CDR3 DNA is TGTGCCAGCAGCTTAGCGCGGACTGGCAGCTCCTACAATGAGCAGTTCTTC.

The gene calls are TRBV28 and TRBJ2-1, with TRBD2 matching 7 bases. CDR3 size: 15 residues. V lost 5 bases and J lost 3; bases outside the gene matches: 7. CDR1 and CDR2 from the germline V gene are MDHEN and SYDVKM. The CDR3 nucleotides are TGTGCCAGCAGTCCTACGGGGGGTTACTACAATGAGCAGTTCTTC. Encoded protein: CASSPTGGYYNEQFF.

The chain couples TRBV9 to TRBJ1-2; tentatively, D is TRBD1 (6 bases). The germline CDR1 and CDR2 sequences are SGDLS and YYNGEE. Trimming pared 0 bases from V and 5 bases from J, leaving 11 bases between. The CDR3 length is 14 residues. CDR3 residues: CASSVDQGKYGYTF. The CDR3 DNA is TGTGCCAGCAGCGTAGATCAGGGGAAGTATGGCTACACCTTC.

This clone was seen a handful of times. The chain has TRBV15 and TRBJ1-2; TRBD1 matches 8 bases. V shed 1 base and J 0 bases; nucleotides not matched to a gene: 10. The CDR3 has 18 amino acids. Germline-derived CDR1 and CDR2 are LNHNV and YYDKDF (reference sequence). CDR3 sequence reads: CATSRGGTGLHANYGYTF. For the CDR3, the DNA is TGTGCCACCAGCAGAGGAGGGACAGGTCTCCACGCTAACTATGGCTACACCTTC. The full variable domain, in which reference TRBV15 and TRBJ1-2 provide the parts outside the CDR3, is DAMVIQNPRYQVTQFGKPVTLSCSQTLNHNVMYWYQQKSSQAPKLLFHYYDKDFNNEADTPDNFQSRRPNTSFCFLDIRSPGLGDTAMYLCATSRGGTGLHANYGYTFGSGTRLTVV.

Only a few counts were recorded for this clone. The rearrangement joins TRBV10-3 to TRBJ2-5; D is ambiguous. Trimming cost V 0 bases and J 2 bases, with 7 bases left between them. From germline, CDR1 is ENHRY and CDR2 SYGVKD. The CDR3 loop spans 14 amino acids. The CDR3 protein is CAISESAYQETQYF. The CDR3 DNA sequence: TGTGCCATCAGTGAGTCAGCGTATCAAGAGACCCAGTACTTC.

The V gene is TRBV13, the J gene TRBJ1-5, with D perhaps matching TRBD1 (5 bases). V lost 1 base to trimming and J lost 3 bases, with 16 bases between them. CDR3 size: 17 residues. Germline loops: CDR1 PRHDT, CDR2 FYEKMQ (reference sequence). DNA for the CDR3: TGTGCCAGCAGCTTAGCCCCTATGACAGAGACCAATCAGCCCCAGCATTTT. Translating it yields CASSLAPMTETNQPQHF.

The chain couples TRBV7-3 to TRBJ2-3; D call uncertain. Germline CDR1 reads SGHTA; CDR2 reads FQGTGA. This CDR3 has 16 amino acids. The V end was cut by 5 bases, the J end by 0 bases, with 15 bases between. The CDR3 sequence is CASSPTDWLSTDTQYF. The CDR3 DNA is TGTGCCAGCAGCCCCACCGACTGGCTGAGCACAGATACGCAGTATTTT.